These 16 T cell receptor beta chains were sequenced from one sample in a study of long-term antiretroviral therapy in people with HIV. Version v3.0 of the immunoSEQ assay was performed at survey level. Produced via immunoSEQ multiplex PCR; TCRdb's table is partial and in-frame only. The table shows almost 20,000 clones, with about 80% occurring only once. This material consisted of unsorted PBMCs, taken 0.2 years after starting antiretroviral therapy. All receptors come from a woman between 40 and 50 years old with HIV.

The rearrangement links TRBV5-1 to TRBJ2-7; TRBD2 agrees at 10 bases. Germline V gene lookup returns CDR1 SGHRS and CDR2 YFSETQ. With V trimmed by 0 bases and J by 5 bases, 11 bases remained unmatched. The CDR3 loop spans 17 amino acids. CDR3 loop: CASSLALAGVGLDEQYF. The CDR3 DNA reads TGCGCCAGCAGCTTGGCGCTAGCGGGAGTAGGGTTGGACGAGCAGTACTTC.

The chain combines TRBV5-4 with TRBJ2-1; 8 positions match TRBD2. The V gene end was trimmed by 2 bases and the J gene end by 6 bases; junction bases not matched to a gene: 10. There are 16 residues in the CDR3. Germline CDR1 reads SGHNT; CDR2 reads YYREEE (reference sequence). The CDR3 is CASSFGGTSRGNEQFF. CDR3 bases: TGTGCCAGCAGCTTCGGCGGGACTAGTCGTGGCAATGAGCAGTTCTTC.

The chain joins TRBV29-1 to TRBJ2-7, with no clear D. Germline V gene data show CDR1 as SQVTM and CDR2 as ANQGSEA. This CDR3 is 13 amino acids long. The V and J ends lost 3 bases and 0 bases respectively, with 9 bases between them. The CDR3 nucleotides read TGCAGCGTTGAGGAGCGAAGCTCCTACGAGCAGTACTTC. Translation gives CSVEERSSYEQYF.

The CDR3 region is CASSEWSQPQHF. The CDR3 nucleotides are TGTGCCAGCAGCGAGTGGAGCCAGCCCCAGCATTTT. This chain joins TRBV5-8 and TRBJ1-5; D remains unclear. Germline assignment: CDR1 SGHTS and CDR2 YDEGEE. The CDR3 runs to 12 residues. Trimming cost V 4 bases and J 7 bases, with 9 bases left between them.

This clone was detected once. This chain joins TRBV11-2 and TRBJ1-1; 7 bases agree with TRBD1. Germline lookup yields CDR1 SGHAT and CDR2 FQNNGV. The CDR3 has 19 residues. V was clipped by 1 base and J by 0 bases; unmatched bases: 14. The CDR3 here is CASSLARLEGAALNTEAFF. The CDR3 bases are TGTGCCAGCAGCTTAGCACGGTTGGAGGGGGCAGCCTTGAACACTGAAGCTTTCTTT.

V usage is TRBV18 and J usage is TRBJ1-2; 9 bases align to TRBD1. The CDR3 has 14 amino acids. The germline V gene has CDR1 KGHSH and CDR2 LQKENI. V trimming: 3 bases; J trimming: 2 bases; junction bases outside the gene matches: 1. The DNA for the CDR3 is TGTGCCAGCTCACCTGGGACAGGGAACTATGGCTACACCTTC. Encoded protein: CASSPGTGNYGYTF.

This chain uses TRBV14 with TRBJ2-5; 9 bases map to TRBD2. V dropped 0 bases and J dropped 4; count of bases not matched to a gene: 6. The CDR3 is 16 amino acids. The germline V gene encodes CDR1 SGHDN and CDR2 FVKESK. The CDR3 region has the DNA TGTGCCAGCAGCCAAGATCGCGGGAGGGCCCCAGAGACCCAGTACTTC. Residues: CASSQDRGRAPETQYF.

This chain links TRBV27 with TRBJ1-5, with D possibly TRBD1 on 6 matching bases. This CDR3 spans 12 amino acids. Between the trimmed V and J ends, which lost 6 bases and 9 bases, there was a span of 12 bases. Germline V gene data show CDR1 as MNHEY and CDR2 as SMNVEV (reference sequence). The CDR3 coding sequence is TGTGCCAGCAGACAGGGCCTGATGCCCCAGCATTTT. It encodes CASRQGLMPQHF.

The rearrangement links TRBV2 to TRBJ2-7; D is undetermined. Germline values: CDR1 SNHLY, CDR2 FYNNEI. The CDR3 has 12 amino acids. Trimming removed 6 bases from V and 0 bases from J, with 6 bases in between. CDR3: CASSSDSYEQYF. CDR3 bases: TGTGCCAGCAGCAGCGACTCCTACGAGCAGTACTTC.

This chain links TRBV5-1 with TRBJ1-2; 7 bases align to TRBD1. Per the germline V gene, CDR1 is SGHRS and CDR2 is YFSETQ. Germline trimming cut 5 bases from V and 5 bases from J; bases unmatched to any gene: 9. The length of the CDR3 is 14 residues. CDR3 sequence reads: CASRKFGQEYGYTF. The CDR3 DNA follows: TGCGCCAGCAGAAAATTCGGACAGGAGTATGGCTACACCTTC.

V is TRBV4-2 and J is TRBJ1-2; TRBD1 agrees at 7 bases. Germline V gives CDR1 LGHNA, CDR2 YNFKEQ. Trimming removed 3 bases from V and 8 bases from J; junction bases left unmatched: 3. The CDR3 has 12 amino acids. In DNA, the CDR3 is TGTGCCAGCAGCCAGACAGGGAGCGGCTACACCTTC. Its translation is CASSQTGSGYTF.

The V and J genes are TRBV11-2 and TRBJ2-7; no firm D call. Trimming removed 8 bases from V and 6 bases from J, with 8 bases in between. This CDR3 has 10 residues. Germline loops: CDR1 SGHAT, CDR2 FQNNGV. The CDR3 spells CASAGFEQYF. CDR3 sequence (DNA): TGTGCCAGCGCCGGTTTCGAGCAGTACTTC.

J is TRBJ2-2 and V is TRBV19; a weak D match, TRBD1 (6 bases). The V gene lost 6 bases and the J gene lost 1 base, with 9 bases spanning the gap. This CDR3 is 14 amino acids long. CDR1 and CDR2 from the germline V gene are LNHDA and SQIVND (reference sequence). The CDR3 DNA sequence: TGTGCCAGTAGAAAGGACAGGAACACCGGGGAGCTGTTTTTT. Amino acid sequence: CASRKDRNTGELFF.

The chain links TRBV5-1 to TRBJ2-1, with 7 positions matching TRBD2. Per the germline V gene, CDR1 is SGHRS and CDR2 is YFSETQ. Trimming at V came to 0 bases and at J to 1 base, leaving 7 bases not matched to a gene. This CDR3 comprises 17 residues. The CDR3 protein is CASSLDGGSMSYNEQFF. For the CDR3, the DNA is TGCGCCAGCAGCTTGGACGGGGGGAGTATGTCCTACAATGAGCAGTTCTTC.

This chain uses TRBV7-9 with TRBJ2-3, with a tentative D call TRBD2 (5 bases). Germline V gene lookup returns CDR1 SEHNR and CDR2 FQNEAQ (reference sequence). The CDR3 is made up of 15 amino acids. V was pared by 2 bases and J by 5 bases, with 14 bases between. The CDR3 region is CASSLRGFSLDTQYF. The CDR3 nucleotides read TGTGCCAGCAGCTTACGAGGGTTTAGTCTAGATACGCAGTATTTT.

The gene calls are TRBV5-1 and TRBJ2-5; TRBD1 matches 8 bases. Per germline, CDR1 SGHRS and CDR2 YFSETQ. The CDR3 runs to 14 residues. The junction had 5 bases not matched to a gene; V was cut back by 3 bases and J by 4 bases. The CDR3 sequence is CASSSRTGGETQYF. CDR3 nucleotides: TGCGCCAGCAGCTCCAGAACAGGGGGAGAGACCCAGTACTTC.